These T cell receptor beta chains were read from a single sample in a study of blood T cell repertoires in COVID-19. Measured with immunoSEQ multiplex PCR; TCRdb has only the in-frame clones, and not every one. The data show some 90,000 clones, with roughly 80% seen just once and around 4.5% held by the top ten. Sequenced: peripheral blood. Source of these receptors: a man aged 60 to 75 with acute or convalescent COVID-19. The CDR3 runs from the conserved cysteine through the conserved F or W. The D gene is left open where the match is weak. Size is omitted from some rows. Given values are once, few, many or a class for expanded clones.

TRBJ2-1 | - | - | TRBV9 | TGTGCCAGCAGCGGGATGAGCGGAGATCCTTCCAATGAGCAGTTCTTC | CASSGMSGDPSNEQFF
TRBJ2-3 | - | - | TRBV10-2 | TGCGCCAGCAGTGACCCTGAGACGGGGACAGATACGCAGTATTTT | CASSDPETGTDTQYF
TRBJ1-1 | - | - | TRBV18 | TGTGCCAGCTCACCCCTAACTAAAATGAACACTGAAGCTTTCTTT | CASSPLTKMNTEAFF
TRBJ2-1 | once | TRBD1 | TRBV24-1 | TGTGCCACCAGTGGGGACAGGGCAAGGGGCGGATCCACCTACAATGAGCAGTTCTTC | CATSGDRARGGSTYNEQFF
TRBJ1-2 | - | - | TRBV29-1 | TGCAGCGTTCGGAGGACCGCTAACTATGGCTACACCTTC | CSVRRTANYGYTF
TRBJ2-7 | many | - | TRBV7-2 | TGTGCCAGCAGCTTAGGGTCGGGTTCCGGCGAGCAGTACTTC | CASSLGSGSGEQYF
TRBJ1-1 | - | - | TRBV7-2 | TGTGCCAGCAGCTTAGCCAAATTCACTGAAGCTTTCTTT | CASSLAKFTEAFF
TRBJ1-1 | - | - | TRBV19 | TGTGCCAGTAGTATGGACGGCCGTGGGAGCACTGAAGCTTTCTTT | CASSMDGRGSTEAFF
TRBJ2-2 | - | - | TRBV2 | TGTGCCAGCAATGCGGCAGGGGTCGCCGGGGAGCTGTTTTTT | CASNAAGVAGELFF
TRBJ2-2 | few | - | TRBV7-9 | TGTGCCAGCAGCTTAGAAGGGGCCACCGGGGAGCTGTTTTTT | CASSLEGATGELFF
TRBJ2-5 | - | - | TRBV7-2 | TGTGCCAGCAGCCCAAAGGGCGCCTTAAGGGGGGAGACCCAGTACTTC | CASSPKGALRGETQYF
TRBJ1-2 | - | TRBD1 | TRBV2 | TGTGCCAGCAGTGGAACAGGGGTGAGTCGGTATGGCTACACCTTC | CASSGTGVSRYGYTF
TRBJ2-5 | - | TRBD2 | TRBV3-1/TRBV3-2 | TGTGCCAGCAGCCCCCCCCTAGCGGGCAAAGAGACCCAGTACTTC | CASSPPLAGKETQYF
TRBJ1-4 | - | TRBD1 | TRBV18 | TGTGCCAGCTCACCAACTGACAGGGTGGGTGAAAAACTGTTTTTT | CASSPTDRVGEKLFF
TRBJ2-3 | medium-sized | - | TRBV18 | TGTGCCAGCTCACCGCAGGACAGTGGGGAGCAGTATTTT | CASSPQDSGEQYF
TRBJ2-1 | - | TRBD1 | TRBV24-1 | TGTGCCACCAGTGTCTCCGGTTGGACAGGGGGGGGCTTCCACTACAATGAGCAGTTCTTC | CATSVSGWTGGGFHYNEQFF
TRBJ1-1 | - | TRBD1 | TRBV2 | TGTGCCAGAGACGGACAGGACATGAACACTGAAGCTTTCTTT | CARDGQDMNTEAFF
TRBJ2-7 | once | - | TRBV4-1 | TGCGCCAGCAGCCAAACCGCGGCTTACGAGCAGTACTTC | CASSQTAAYEQYF
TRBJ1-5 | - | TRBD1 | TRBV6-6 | TGTGCCAGCAGTTGGGGACAGGGCGATAGCAATCAGCCCCAGCATTTT | CASSWGQGDSNQPQHF
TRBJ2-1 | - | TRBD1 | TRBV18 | TGTGCCAGCTCACCCAAGTCGCAGACAGGGTCCACCTACAATGAGCAGTTCTTC | CASSPKSQTGSTYNEQFF
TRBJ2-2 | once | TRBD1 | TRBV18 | TGTGCCAGCTCGAGGACAGGGCAAAACACCGGGGAGCTGTTTTTT | CASSRTGQNTGELFF
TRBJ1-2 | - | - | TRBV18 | TGTGCCAGCTTCCCCGACGGACAGAAAAACTATGGCTACACCTTC | CASFPDGQKNYGYTF
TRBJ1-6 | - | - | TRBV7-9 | TGTGCCAGCAGCTTACAGGGCTCACCCCTCCACTTT | CASSLQGSPLHF
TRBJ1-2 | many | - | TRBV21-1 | TGTGCCAGCAAAACATCCAGGGCAGACGGCTATGGCTACACCTTC | CASKTSRADGYGYTF
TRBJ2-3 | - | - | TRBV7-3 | TGTGCCAGCAGCTTACGAGGGCCAGATACGCAGTATTTT | CASSLRGPDTQYF
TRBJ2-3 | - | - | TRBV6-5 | TGTGCCAGCAGTTACGGACAGTGGGCAGATACGCAGTATTTT | CASSYGQWADTQYF
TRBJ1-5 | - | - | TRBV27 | TGTGCCAGCAGTTTATCGGCGGGGGTGGGGCAGCCCCAGCATTTT | CASSLSAGVGQPQHF
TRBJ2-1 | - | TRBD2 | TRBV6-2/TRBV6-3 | TGTGCCAGCAGTTCCTGGACTAGCGGGGGGTACAATGAGCAGTTCTTC | CASSSWTSGGYNEQFF
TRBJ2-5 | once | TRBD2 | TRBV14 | TGTGCCAGCAGCCAGCGCCTAGCGGGAGTAGAGACCCAGTACTTC | CASSQRLAGVETQYF
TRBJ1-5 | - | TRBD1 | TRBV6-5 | TGTGCCAGCAGTAGGACAGGGGGCAATCAGCCCCAGCATTTT | CASSRTGGNQPQHF
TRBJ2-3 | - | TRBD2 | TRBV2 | TGTGCCAGTTGGATAGCGGGAGGGAAGACGCAGTATTTT | CASWIAGGKTQYF
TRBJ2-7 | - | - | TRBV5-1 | TGCGCCAGCAGCTTGCAGGGAACCGGGTTGACCGAGCAGTACTTC | CASSLQGTGLTEQYF
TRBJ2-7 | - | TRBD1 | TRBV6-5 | TGTGCCAGCAGTTACAAAAAACGACAGGGATCCTACGAGCAGTACTTC | CASSYKKRQGSYEQYF
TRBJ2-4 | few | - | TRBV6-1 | TGTGCCAGCAGTGGGCAAAGATTATTAGCCAAAAACATTCAGTACTTC | CASSGQRLLAKNIQYF
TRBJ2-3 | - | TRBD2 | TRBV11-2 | TGTGCCAGCAGCTCCCTAGACGCTAGCGGGAGGGCCGGCACAGATACGCAGTATTTT | CASSSLDASGRAGTDTQYF
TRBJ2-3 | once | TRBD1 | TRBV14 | TGTGCCAGCAGCCGGACAGGGGTCCTAGATACGCAGTATTTT | CASSRTGVLDTQYF
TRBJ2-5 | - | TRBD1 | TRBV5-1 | TGCGCCAGCAGACAGACAGGGTGGGAGACCCAGTACTTC | CASRQTGWETQYF
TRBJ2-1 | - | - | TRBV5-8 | TGTGCCAGTCCGCCCGGGTGGAGCTCCTACAATGAGCAGTTCTTC | CASPPGWSSYNEQFF
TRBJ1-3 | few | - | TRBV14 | TGTGCCAGCAGCCCCAAGACCGGTATAGCTACTACCTCTGGAAACACCATATATTTT | CASSPKTGIATTSGNTIYF
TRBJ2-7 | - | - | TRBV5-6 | TGTGCCAGCAGCTTTGGGTTTGTAACAGGTCGGGAGCAGTACTTC | CASSFGFVTGREQYF
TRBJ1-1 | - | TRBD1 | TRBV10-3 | TGTGCCATCAAGACAGGGGAGTTGGATGAAGCTTTCTTT | CAIKTGELDEAFF
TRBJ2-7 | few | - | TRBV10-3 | TGTGCCATCAGTGAGTCGAGGGAGTCCTACGAGCAGTACTTC | CAISESRESYEQYF
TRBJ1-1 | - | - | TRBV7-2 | TGTGCCAGCAGCTTACAGGGGAACACTGAAGCTTTCTTT | CASSLQGNTEAFF
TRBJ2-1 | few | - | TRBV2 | TGTGCCAGCAGTGAAGCGGCCCGGACACGGACAAATGAGCAGTTCTTC | CASSEAARTRTNEQFF
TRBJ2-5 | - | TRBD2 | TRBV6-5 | TGTGCCAGCAAATCTAGCGGGTCCCAAGAGACCCAGTACTTC | CASKSSGSQETQYF
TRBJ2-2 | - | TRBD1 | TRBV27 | TGTGCCAGCAGTTCCCTGTTTCAGGGACAGGGGAGAACGAACACCGGGGAGCTGTTTTTT | CASSSLFQGQGRTNTGELFF
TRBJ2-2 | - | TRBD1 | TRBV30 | TGTGCCTGGAGTGTACGGACAGGGGTACAGTTTAGCACCGGGGAGCTGTTTTTT | CAWSVRTGVQFSTGELFF
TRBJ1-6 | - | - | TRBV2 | TGTGCCAGCAGTGAAGCGATTAGTAGTTCTCTTACACCCCTCCACTTT | CASSEAISSSLTPLHF
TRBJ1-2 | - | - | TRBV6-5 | TGTGCCAGCAGTTACTCGACACACTATGGCTACACCTTC | CASSYSTHYGYTF
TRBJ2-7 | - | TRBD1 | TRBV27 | TGTGCCAGCAGAGTTGGGGGACAGGGGACCTACGAGCAGTACTTC | CASRVGGQGTYEQYF
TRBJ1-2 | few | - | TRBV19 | TGTGCCAGTAGCCGGGACACGGACTATGGCTACACCTTC | CASSRDTDYGYTF
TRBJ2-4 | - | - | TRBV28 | TGTGCCAGCAGTTTTTACGGGCAGGGTAAAAACATTCAGTACTTC | CASSFYGQGKNIQYF
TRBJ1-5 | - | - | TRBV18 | TGTGCCAGCTCACCACTCGACAGTCTTCAGCCCCAGCATTTT | CASSPLDSLQPQHF